The clone carrying this T cell receptor beta chain was recorded at least ten times. No antigen is known for it. The CDR3 length is 17 residues. V lost 0 bases and J 3 bases, leaving 15 bases between the germline ends. Germline V gives CDR1 LNHNV, CDR2 YYDKDF (reference sequence). This entry belongs to a study of blood T cells in healthy people across ages. Study conclusions and caveats: More naive CD4+ cells and higher diversity were found in long-lived than in aged donors.

PCR was performed a second time for 7 to 11 cycles using a sample-barcoded 5' primer and a J-beta primer mix. TCRdb re-analysed the 5' RACE reads in MiXCR, keeping a single row per CDR3 protein. The sample records 850,000 to 950,000 distinct CDR3 sequences, around 28% being singletons. The chain employs TRBV15 and TRBJ2-1, with D uncertain. Sequencing was done on a sample of blood. The TCR comes from a woman of 80 years or more in good health. CDR3 sequence: CATSRDQEIRYYNEQFF. The CDR3 DNA reads TGTGCCACCAGCAGAGATCAAGAGATCCGGTACTACAATGAGCAGTTCTTC.